A single T cell receptor (beta chain) is shown here with its context. What it recognizes is unknown. The entry originates in a study of siplizumab effects on memory and regulatory T cells. V was pared by 3 bases and J by 6 bases, with 2 bases of the junction left unmatched. Germline CDR1 and CDR2: SGHVS and FQNEAQ. CDR3 length equals 13 residues. Per-sample assaying covered 95,000 to 100,000 TCR templates. This table comes from immunoSEQ multiplex PCR, and its TCRdb copy is limited to in-frame clones, with some not included. The sample contains tens of thousands of clones, roughly nine tenths of which appear only once. Study-wide points: The naive T cell population seemed more diverse than memory cells and seemed a major contributor to the alloresponse.

The TCR comes from a human donor in good health. Specimen: naive CD8+ T cells sorted from blood. The chain recombines TRBV7-8 with TRBJ2-7; 10 nucleotides agree with TRBD1. The CDR3 region is CASSFGQGGEQYF. The DNA for the CDR3 is TGTGCCAGCAGCTTCGGACAGGGGGGCGAGCAGTACTTC.